Below are 15 T cell receptor beta chains sequenced from a single sample in a study of OX40 agonist ivuxolimab in advanced cancers. The protocol was immunoSEQ multiplex PCR, while the TCRdb copy is restricted to in-frame clones and leaves out a portion. The sample includes roughly 66,000 clones, roughly 80% of them seen just once. The sequencing used CD4+ or CD8+ T cells sorted from blood, collected in a trial of the OX40 agonist ivuxolimab. The origin of the receptors is an adult with an advanced solid tumor such as melanoma, head and neck, liver or kidney cancer.

CDR3 DNA sequence: TGTGCCAGCACGCGGACAGGGGGCGCCCACAATGAGCAGTTCTTC. This codes for CASTRTGGAHNEQFF. This chain links TRBV7-2 with TRBJ2-1, with 11 bases that match TRBD1. Germline CDR1 reads SGHTA; CDR2 reads FQGNSA. The CDR3 runs to 15 residues. Trimming cost V 7 bases and J 5 bases; bases outside gene matches: 7. The complete variable domain, with remaining parts taken from reference TRBV7-2 and TRBJ2-1, reads GAGVSQSPSNKVTEKGKDVELRCDPISGHTALYWYRQSLGQGLEFLIYFQGNSAPDKSGLPSDRFSAERTGGSVSTLTIQRTQQEDSAVYLCASTRTGGAHNEQFFGPGTRLTVL.

The rearrangement links TRBV6-5 to TRBJ1-6; 10 bases match TRBD1. The CDR3 has 16 amino acids. V shed 2 bases and J 4 bases; nucleotides not matched to a gene: 2. CDR1 is MNHEY and CDR2 is SVGAGI in the germline V gene. The CDR3 protein is CASSYGGQGYNSPLHF. The CDR3, as DNA: TGTGCCAGCAGTTACGGGGGACAGGGGTATAATTCACCCCTCCACTTT.

The chain uses TRBV28 and TRBJ2-7; tentatively, D is TRBD1 or TRBD2 (6 bases each). The CDR3 loop spans 15 amino acids. Looked up from germline, CDR1 is MDHEN and CDR2 is SYDVKM. V lost 5 bases, J lost 2 bases, and 16 bases lay in between. The CDR3 loop is CASSPPGALTYEQYF. The CDR3 DNA follows: TGTGCCAGCAGTCCTCCGGGGGCCCTAACCTACGAGCAGTACTTC.

This rearrangement joins TRBV4-2 to TRBJ2-5; D not certain. The CDR3 has 12 amino acids. V lost 0 bases, J lost 4 bases, and 3 bases lay in between. Per the germline V gene, CDR1 is LGHNA and CDR2 is YNFKEQ. CDR3 residues: CASSQDTETQYF. The CDR3 DNA reads TGTGCCAGCAGCCAAGATACAGAGACCCAGTACTTC.

CDR3 sequence (DNA): TGTGCCAGGGGGACCGGGGAGCTGTTTTTT. As protein: CARGTGELFF. The V and J genes are TRBV27 and TRBJ2-2, with unresolved D. The V end was cut by 9 bases, the J end by 5 bases, with 4 bases between. CDR3 size: 10 residues. In germline, CDR1 is MNHEY, CDR2 SMNVEV (reference sequence).

The chain carries TRBV6-4 and TRBJ1-1; 9 bases line up with TRBD1. CDR1 and CDR2 from the germline V gene are MRHNA and SNTAGT. The CDR3 sequence is 14 residues long. The V segment lost 3 bases and the J segment 8 bases; nucleotides outside the gene matches: 7. The CDR3 nucleotides read TGTGCCAGCAGTGAAACCTCCGGGACAGGGGAAGCTTTCTTT. It translates to CASSETSGTGEAFF.

The rearrangement joins TRBV5-4 to TRBJ2-3; 11 bases map to TRBD2. The CDR3 is 17 residues long. Germline values: CDR1 SGHNT, CDR2 YYREEE (reference sequence). Trimming cost V 4 bases and J 0 bases; bases outside gene matches: 7. In DNA form, the CDR3 reads TGTGCCAGCAGCGGCTCTAGCGGGGGGTCTAGCACAGATACGCAGTATTTT. It codes for CASSGSSGGSSTDTQYF.

In nucleotides, the CDR3 is TGCGCCAGCAGCTTGGTTTCGACTAGTGATACGCAGTATTTT. Residues: CASSLVSTSDTQYF. The chain joins TRBV5-1 to TRBJ2-3; TRBD2 might be the D (6 bases). The CDR3 extends over 14 amino acids. V lost 0 bases to trimming and J lost 6 bases, with 11 bases between them. Germline CDR1 SGHRS, CDR2 YFSETQ.

J is TRBJ2-5 and V is TRBV7-3; possibly TRBD2 for D (5 bases). Germline V gene data show CDR1 as SGHTA and CDR2 as FQGTGA. V lost 3 bases to trimming and J lost 5 bases, with 10 bases between them. The CDR3 length is 13 residues. This CDR3 is CASSFGVEETQYF. CDR3 sequence (DNA): TGTGCCAGCAGCTTCGGGGTTGAGGAGACCCAGTACTTC.

The rearrangement joins TRBV7-3 to TRBJ2-2; TRBD1 is a possible D gene (6 bases). The CDR3 contains 14 residues. The V and J ends lost 2 bases and 7 bases respectively, with 11 bases between them. Germline V gene sequence: CDR1 SGHTA, CDR2 FQGTGA. The CDR3 is CASSLGRGGGELFF. CDR3 nucleotide sequence: TGTGCCAGCAGCTTAGGCAGGGGCGGCGGGGAGCTGTTTTTT.

This clone was found a few times. Different DNA sequences within this sample yield the same CDR3. This chain connects TRBV6-5 to TRBJ1-5, with TRBD1 matching over 9 bases. The CDR3 spans 14 residues. J lost 4 bases, V lost 8 bases, and 6 bases had no gene match. Germline loops: CDR1 MNHEY, CDR2 SVGAGI. CDR3 in DNA: TGTGCCAGCCGATCCGGGACAGGGAATCAGCCCCAGCATTTT. Amino acid sequence: CASRSGTGNQPQHF.

The CDR3 coding sequence is TGTGCCTGGAGCGGGGGGGGAAAACAAGAGACCCAGTACTTC. Residues: CAWSGGGKQETQYF. The genes are TRBV30 and TRBJ2-5, with 8 bases identical to TRBD2. The germline V gene has CDR1 GTSNPN and CDR2 SVGIG (reference sequence). J lost 2 bases, V lost 3 bases, and 5 bases had no gene match. This CDR3 has 14 amino acids.

The chain joins TRBV5-1 to TRBJ1-2; D ambiguous. The ends were cut back, 0 bases at V and 4 bases at J, with 10 bases in the middle. The CDR3 contains 14 residues. Germline V gene sequence: CDR1 SGHRS, CDR2 YFSETQ. The CDR3 reads CASSLATGSYGYTF. The CDR3 nucleotides read TGCGCCAGCAGCTTGGCCACGGGGTCCTATGGCTACACCTTC.

This sequence joins TRBV10-3 and TRBJ2-1; 13 bases line up with TRBD2. Germline values: CDR1 ENHRY, CDR2 SYGVKD. The J segment lost 6 bases and the V segment lost 1 base, leaving 3 bases of the junction unmatched. The CDR3 sequence is 16 residues long. The CDR3 region has the DNA TGTGCCATCAGTGAGTGGACTAGCGGGAGTCTCAATGAGCAGTTCTTC. Protein sequence: CAISEWTSGSLNEQFF.

The rearrangement links TRBV7-2 to TRBJ1-2; D gene unclear. V was pared by 5 bases and J by 3 bases, with 10 bases between. Germline V CDR1 and CDR2: SGHTA, FQGNSA. This CDR3 region has 13 residues. CDR3 amino acids: CASSPTGYYGYTF. CDR3 sequence (DNA): TGTGCCAGCAGCCCAACCGGATACTATGGCTACACCTTC.